The 17 T cell receptor beta chains below were found in one sample sequenced in a study of blood T cell repertoires in COVID-19. Libraries were prepared by immunoSEQ multiplex PCR; TCRdb keeps only in-frame clonotypes and omits some of them. The table shows about 91,000 clones, with 88% occurring only once. The sequenced sample was peripheral blood. These receptors came from a woman in her 70s with acute or convalescent COVID-19.

The chain carries TRBV7-8 and TRBJ2-3, with 8 positions matching TRBD2. This CDR3 spans 15 amino acids. The V segment lost 4 bases and the J segment 3 bases; nucleotides outside the gene matches: 6. Germline V gives CDR1 SGHVS, CDR2 FQNEAQ. As DNA, the CDR3 is TGTGCCAGCAGCTACATAGCGGGGCCTACAGATACGCAGTATTTT. Amino acid sequence: CASSYIAGPTDTQYF.

This sequence joins TRBV2 and TRBJ1-1, with D possibly matching TRBD1 (6 bases). The CDR3 spans 15 residues. Germline CDR1 SNHLY, CDR2 FYNNEI. V was pared by 4 bases and J by 0 bases, with 12 bases between. The CDR3 nucleotides read TGTGCCAGCAGTGTATCTGGGGGCCTGAACACTGAAGCTTTCTTT. Protein sequence: CASSVSGGLNTEAFF.

The chain uses TRBV14 and TRBJ2-7, with 8 nucleotides matching TRBD2. There are 14 residues in the CDR3. Trimming cost V 2 bases and J 0 bases; bases outside gene matches: 0. In germline, CDR1 is SGHDN, CDR2 FVKESK. CDR3: CASSQREGSYEQYF. The CDR3 nucleotides are TGTGCCAGCAGCCAACGGGAGGGCTCCTACGAGCAGTACTTC.

The table lists this clone with a few counts. This rearrangement joins TRBV25-1 to TRBJ1-1, with D tentatively TRBD1 (5 bases). The CDR3 sequence is 14 residues long. CDR1 and CDR2 from the germline V gene are MGHDK and SYGVNS. Trimming removed 7 bases at V and 6 bases at J, with 18 bases between. The CDR3 sequence is CASTRSVDSSEAFF. The CDR3 DNA is TGTGCCAGCACACGATCGGTTGACAGTTCTGAAGCTTTCTTT.

The chain combines TRBV19 with TRBJ1-2, with D possibly TRBD1 on 5 matching bases. Germline loops: CDR1 LNHDA, CDR2 SQIVND (reference sequence). This CDR3 has 14 residues. Between the trimmed V and J ends, which lost 7 bases and 7 bases, there was a span of 19 bases. The DNA for the CDR3 is TGTGCCAGTAAGGACAAGCTTTGGTATGCTGGCTACACCTTC. Its translation is CASKDKLWYAGYTF.

The gene calls are TRBV24-1 and TRBJ2-1; 11 bases match TRBD2. The CDR3 covers 18 residues. V lost 3 bases and J lost 5; bases outside the gene matches: 11. Germline V CDR1 and CDR2: KGHDR, SFDVKD. The CDR3 DNA reads TGTGCCACCAGTGATCCCTGGGGGGCGACTAGCGGGAACAATGAGCAGTTCTTC. Protein: CATSDPWGATSGNNEQFF.

CDR3 coding DNA: TGTGCCAGCAGCCTCCGACTAGTACGTTCCAGAGATACGCAGTATTTT. Protein: CASSLRLVRSRDTQYF. The chain combines TRBV3-1 (or the pseudogene TRBV3-2) with TRBJ2-3; perhaps TRBD2 as D (6 bases). The V end was cut by 4 bases, the J end by 5 bases, with 19 bases between. The germline gives CDR1 LGHDT, CDR2 YNNKEL (reference sequence). The CDR3 length is 16 residues.

The genes are TRBV4-1 and TRBJ1-6; tentatively, D is TRBD1 (6 bases). Germline-derived CDR1 and CDR2 are MGHRA and YSYEKL. V was pared by 4 bases and J by 5 bases, with 12 bases between. The CDR3 is 15 amino acids. CDR3 amino acids: CASSRGRQDNSPLHF. DNA of the CDR3: TGCGCCAGCAGCCGAGGGCGACAGGATAATTCACCCCTCCACTTT.

V and J are TRBV19 and TRBJ2-1, with D unresolved. The CDR3 sequence is 14 residues long. Germline V CDR1 and CDR2: LNHDA, SQIVND (reference sequence). Trimming shortened V by 3 bases and J by 9 bases, and 15 bases separated the two germline ends. The CDR3 sequence: CASSIMAANIEQFF. CDR3 nucleotide sequence: TGTGCCAGTAGTATTATGGCGGCTAACATTGAGCAGTTCTTC.

The V and J genes are TRBV11-2 and TRBJ1-1; D is possibly TRBD1 (5 bases). The CDR3 has 15 residues. Germline V lookup: CDR1 SGHAT, CDR2 FQNNGV. Between the trimmed V and J ends, which lost 0 bases and 0 bases, there was a span of 8 bases. The CDR3 region is CASSLEGGMNTEAFF. For the CDR3, the DNA is TGTGCCAGCAGCTTAGAGGGGGGGATGAACACTGAAGCTTTCTTT.

In its sample, this clone was seen a few times. The chain has TRBV15 and TRBJ1-2; D not certain. The ends were cut back, 0 bases at V and 4 bases at J, with 6 bases in the middle. The CDR3 is made up of 13 amino acids. CDR1 is LNHNV, CDR2 YYDKDF, per germline (reference sequence). The DNA for the CDR3 is TGTGCCACCAGCAGAGAGGCAATCTATGGCTACACCTTC. It specifies CATSREAIYGYTF.

The J gene is TRBJ1-4, the V gene TRBV19, with 9 bases fitting TRBD1. Trimming took 6 bases from V and 7 from J; bases not matched to a gene: 12. CDR1 is LNHDA and CDR2 is SQIVND in the germline V gene (reference sequence). The CDR3 consists of 16 residues. Here the CDR3 DNA reads TGTGCCAGTAGCCGGATCACAGGGGGCTGGGGTGAAAAACTGTTTTTT. Translated: CASSRITGGWGEKLFF.

This rearrangement joins TRBV13 to TRBJ2-1; TRBD1 matches at 7 bases. Per the germline V gene, CDR1 is PRHDT and CDR2 is FYEKMQ (reference sequence). CDR3 size: 16 residues. Germline trimming cut 3 bases from V and 2 bases from J; bases unmatched to any gene: 7. CDR3 loop: CASSFLDREPYNEQFF. In DNA, the CDR3 is TGTGCCAGCAGCTTCCTTGACAGGGAACCCTACAATGAGCAGTTCTTC.

This clone was counted a single time. This chain uses TRBV28 with TRBJ1-1; tentatively, D is TRBD1 (5 bases). The CDR3 spans 15 residues. Per germline, CDR1 MDHEN and CDR2 SYDVKM. Trimming shortened V by 5 bases and J by 1 base, and 14 bases separated the two germline ends. The chain's CDR3 is CASSNLRVTNTEAFF. The CDR3 nucleotides are TGTGCCAGCAGTAACCTCAGGGTGACGAACACTGAAGCTTTCTTT.

V usage is TRBV4-1 and J usage is TRBJ2-1; D gene unclear. The CDR3 spans 13 residues. Germline V gene lookup returns CDR1 MGHRA and CDR2 YSYEKL. V was trimmed by 0 bases and J by 7 bases, leaving 7 bases between them. Written as DNA, the CDR3 is TGCGCCAGCAGCCAAGATCCTACGAATGAGCAGTTCTTC. Amino acids: CASSQDPTNEQFF.

The chain has TRBV27 and TRBJ2-7; D may be TRBD2 (5 bases). V was clipped by 6 bases and J by 6 bases, with 15 bases between them. This CDR3 region has 13 residues. CDR1 is MNHEY and CDR2 is SMNVEV in the germline V gene (reference sequence). This chain's CDR3 is CASSERPGSEQYF. The CDR3 DNA sequence: TGTGCCAGCAGCGAGAGGCCGGGGTCCGAGCAGTACTTC.

In this sample, this clone turned up a few times. J is TRBJ2-4 and V is TRBV4-1; unclear D gene. Germline loops: CDR1 MGHRA, CDR2 YSYEKL. This CDR3 has 15 amino acids. Trimming left V 0 bases short and J 0 bases short, with 6 bases between. CDR3 region: CASSQDSVAKNIQYF. The DNA of the CDR3 is TGCGCCAGCAGCCAAGATTCGGTAGCCAAAAACATTCAGTACTTC.